A single sample gave rise to the 10 T cell receptor beta chains below, sequenced in a study of shared clonotypes between healthy human individuals. Clones were sequenced by immunoSEQ multiplex PCR, and TCRdb holds only the in-frame ones, with some missing. The sample has around 1.1 million clones, 60% to 85% seen once. The sequencing sample was made of memory CD4+ T cells from PBMCs. Noted subset: CD45RA-negative fraction. These receptor sequences come from a man younger than 35 in good health. Some clones in this sample may be carry-over from other donors' samples.

The chain has TRBV30 and TRBJ2-7, with 9 bases lining up with TRBD2. Losses at the gene ends were 3 bases for V and 3 bases for J; bases not matched to a gene: 9. CDR1 is GTSNPN, CDR2 SVGIG, per germline (reference sequence). The CDR3 sequence is 15 residues long. CDR3 coding DNA: TGTGCCTGGAGGGCTCTAGCGGGACCGCTCTACGAGCAGTACTTC. Protein sequence: CAWRALAGPLYEQYF.

This clone has ten or more counts. The chain joins TRBV7-8 to TRBJ1-5; D not certain. The CDR3 consists of 16 residues. Germline assignment: CDR1 SGHVS and CDR2 FQNEAQ. Trimming removed 5 bases at V and 1 base at J, with 15 bases between. This CDR3 reads CASSLEWGSSNQPQHF. The CDR3 coding sequence is TGTGCCAGCAGCCTAGAATGGGGATCAAGCAATCAGCCCCAGCATTTT.

This clone was counted at least ten times. The V call is TRBV15, the J call TRBJ1-4; 9 bases fit TRBD1. J gave up 8 bases and V 5 bases, and 6 bases lay outside the gene matches. CDR3 size: 14 residues. Germline V lookup: CDR1 LNHNV, CDR2 YYDKDF (reference sequence). In DNA, the CDR3 is TGTGCCACCAGCGGGGGACAGGGAGGCGAAAAACTGTTTTTT. This translates into CATSGGQGGEKLFF.

The chain employs TRBV14 and TRBJ1-5, with D possibly being TRBD1 (5 bases). The germline V gene has CDR1 SGHDN and CDR2 FVKESK. The CDR3 covers 13 residues. V dropped 4 bases and J dropped 8 bases, with 12 bases sitting between them. CDR3 loop: CASSPVGGEPQHF. As DNA, the CDR3 is TGTGCCAGCAGCCCGGTGGGGGGGGAGCCCCAGCATTTT.

The chain is built from TRBV5-1 and TRBJ2-7, with D possibly TRBD2 on 6 matching bases. Per the germline V gene, CDR1 is SGHRS and CDR2 is YFSETQ. The CDR3 extends over 16 amino acids. Trimming took off 4 bases at V and 3 bases at J, with 20 bases between the two ends. CDR3 nucleotides: TGCGCCAGCAGCCTCTCCCCTTCGGGACTCGACTACGAGCAGTACTTC. This encodes CASSLSPSGLDYEQYF.

This rearrangement joins TRBV19 to TRBJ2-1; 11 bases agree with TRBD1. V trimming: 3 bases; J trimming: 5 bases; junction bases outside the gene matches: 6. The CDR3 totals 16 residues. Germline-derived CDR1 and CDR2 are LNHDA and SQIVND (reference sequence). The CDR3 coding sequence is TGTGCCAGTAGTATTGTAGGACAGGGGGCAGACAATGAGCAGTTCTTC. Amino acids: CASSIVGQGADNEQFF.

This chain uses TRBV18 with TRBJ2-3, with 7 nucleotides matching TRBD1. Trimming took 3 bases from V and 0 from J; bases not matched to a gene: 6. Germline assignment: CDR1 KGHSH and CDR2 LQKENI. This CDR3 region has 16 residues. Here the CDR3 DNA reads TGTGCCAGCTCACCTCCGGGACAGCCTAGCACAGATACGCAGTATTTT. Amino acids: CASSPPGQPSTDTQYF. The entire variable domain, with the rest obtained from reference TRBV18 and TRBJ2-3, is as follows: NAGVMQNPRHLVRRRGQEARLRCSPMKGHSHVYWYRQLPEEGLKFMVYLQKENIIDESGMPKERFSAEFPKEGPSILRIQQVVRGDSAAYFCASSPPGQPSTDTQYFGPGTRLTVL.

J is TRBJ2-2 and V is TRBV28; D tentatively reads TRBD1 or TRBD2 (6 bases each). V was pared by 5 bases and J by 4 bases, with 14 bases between. The CDR3 extends over 15 amino acids. Germline lookup yields CDR1 MDHEN and CDR2 SYDVKM. This CDR3 is CASSGGRRGTGELFF. CDR3 bases: TGTGCCAGCAGTGGGGGGCGCAGGGGCACCGGGGAGCTGTTTTTT.

The chain employs TRBV4-2 and TRBJ1-2; 12 nucleotides line up with TRBD1. The CDR3 totals 13 residues. Germline V lookup: CDR1 LGHNA, CDR2 YNFKEQ. J gave up 14 bases and V 0 bases, and 4 bases lay outside the gene matches. CDR3 residues: CASSQDWDRGRTF. CDR3 sequence (DNA): TGTGCCAGCAGCCAAGATTGGGACAGGGGGCGGACCTTC.

V usage is TRBV29-1 and J usage is TRBJ2-7, with 14 bases aligning to TRBD2. With V trimmed by 4 bases and J by 3 bases, 5 bases remained unmatched. Germline V gene data show CDR1 as SQVTM and CDR2 as ANQGSEA. The CDR3 is 15 amino acids. The CDR3 nucleotides are TGCAGCGTTGGAGGGACTAGCGGGAGTGTCTACGAGCAGTACTTC. Translation: CSVGGTSGSVYEQYF.